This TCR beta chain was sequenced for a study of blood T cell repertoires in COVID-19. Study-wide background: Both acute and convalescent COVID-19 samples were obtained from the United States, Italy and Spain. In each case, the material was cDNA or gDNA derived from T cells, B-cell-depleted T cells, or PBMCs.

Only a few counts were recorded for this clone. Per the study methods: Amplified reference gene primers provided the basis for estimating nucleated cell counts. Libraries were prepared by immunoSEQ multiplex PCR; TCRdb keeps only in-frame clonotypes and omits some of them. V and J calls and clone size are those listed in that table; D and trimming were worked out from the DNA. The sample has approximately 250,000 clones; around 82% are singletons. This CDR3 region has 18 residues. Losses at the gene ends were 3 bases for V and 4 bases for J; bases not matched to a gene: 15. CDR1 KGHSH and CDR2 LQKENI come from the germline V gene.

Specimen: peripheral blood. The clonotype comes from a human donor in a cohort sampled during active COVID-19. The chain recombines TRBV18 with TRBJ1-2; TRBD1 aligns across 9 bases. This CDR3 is CASSPGDFPGQGGYGYTF. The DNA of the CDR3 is TGTGCCAGCTCACCGGGGGATTTTCCGGGACAGGGAGGCTATGGCTACACCTTC.